Shown below are 2 T cell receptor beta chains from a single sample sequenced in a study of T cell responses to AZD1222 COVID-19 vaccine. Sequencing used immunoSEQ multiplex PCR; TCRdb keeps in-frame clones, though not all of them. The top ten hold 4% to 5.5% of the sample, which has 100,000 to 150,000 clones, about 88% seen once. The sequences come from peripheral blood, collected on day 0 of AZD1222 vaccination. These receptors were collected from an adult in good health.

The V and J genes are TRBV2 and TRBJ2-1, with TRBD2 as a possible D gene (6 bases). V was shortened by 3 bases and J by 7 bases, with 13 bases between the two germline ends. Germline V gene lookup returns CDR1 SNHLY and CDR2 FYNNEI. The CDR3 length is 14 residues. The CDR3 sequence is CASSEVVAENEQFF. The CDR3 DNA is TGTGCCAGCAGTGAGGTGGTAGCGGAGAATGAGCAGTTCTTC.

This CDR3 reads CASSANSVQETQYF. CDR3 DNA sequence: TGTGCCAGCAGCGCAAACAGTGTTCAAGAGACCCAGTACTTC. V and J are TRBV28 and TRBJ2-5; unclear D gene. V lost 6 bases, J lost 2 bases, and 13 bases lay in between. The CDR3 is 14 residues long. The germline CDR1 and CDR2 sequences are MDHEN and SYDVKM. The full variable domain, in which reference TRBV28 and TRBJ2-5 provide the parts outside the CDR3, is DVKVTQSSRYLVKRTGEKVFLECVQDMDHENMFWYRQDPGLGLRLIYFSYDVKMKEKGDIPEGYSVSREKKERFSLILESASTNQTSMYLCASSANSVQETQYFGPGTRLLVL.